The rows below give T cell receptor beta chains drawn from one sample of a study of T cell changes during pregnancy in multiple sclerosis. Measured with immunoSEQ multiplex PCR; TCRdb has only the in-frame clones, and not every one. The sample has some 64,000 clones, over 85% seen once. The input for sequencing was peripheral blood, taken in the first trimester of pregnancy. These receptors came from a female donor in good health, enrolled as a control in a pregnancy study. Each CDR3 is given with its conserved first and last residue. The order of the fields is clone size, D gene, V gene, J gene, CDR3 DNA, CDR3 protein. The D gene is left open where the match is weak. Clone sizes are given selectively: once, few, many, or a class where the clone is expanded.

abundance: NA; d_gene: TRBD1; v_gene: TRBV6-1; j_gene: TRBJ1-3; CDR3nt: TGTGCCAGCAGCGGACAGGGGGCTGGAAACACCATATATTTT; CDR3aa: CASSGQGAGNTIYF
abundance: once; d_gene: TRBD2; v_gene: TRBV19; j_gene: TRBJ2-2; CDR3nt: TGTGCCAGTACCCCTGGATCTAGCGGTTGGACCGGGGAGCTGTTTTTT; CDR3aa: CASTPGSSGWTGELFF
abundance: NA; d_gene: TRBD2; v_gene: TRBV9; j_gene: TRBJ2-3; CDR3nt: TGTGCCAGCAGCGGCGGACCGGGACTAGGAAATACGCAGTATTTT; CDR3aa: CASSGGPGLGNTQYF
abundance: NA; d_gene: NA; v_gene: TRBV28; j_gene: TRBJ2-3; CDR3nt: TGTGCCAGCAGTTCCCCGGATACGCAGTATTTT; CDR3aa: CASSSPDTQYF
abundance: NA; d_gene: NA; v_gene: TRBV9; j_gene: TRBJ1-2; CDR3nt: TGTGCCAGCAGCGTAGATGTAAACTATGGCTACACCTTC; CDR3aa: CASSVDVNYGYTF
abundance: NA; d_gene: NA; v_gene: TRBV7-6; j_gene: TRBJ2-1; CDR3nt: TGTGCCAGCAGCTTAGCGCCAGGGCTTAAGAATGAGCAGTTCTTC; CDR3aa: CASSLAPGLKNEQFF
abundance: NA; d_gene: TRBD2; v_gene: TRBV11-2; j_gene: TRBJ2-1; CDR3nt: TGTGCCAGCAGCTTTGTGACCGCGGGACTACACAATGAGCAGTTCTTC; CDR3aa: CASSFVTAGLHNEQFF
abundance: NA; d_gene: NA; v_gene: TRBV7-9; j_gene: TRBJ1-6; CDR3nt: TGTGCCAGCAGCTTAGGGACATATAATTCACCCCTCCACTTT; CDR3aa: CASSLGTYNSPLHF
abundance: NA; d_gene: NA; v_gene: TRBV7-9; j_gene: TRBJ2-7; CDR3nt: TGTGCCAGCAGCTCAAAGGGGCCGAATAACGAGCAGTACTTC; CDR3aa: CASSSKGPNNEQYF
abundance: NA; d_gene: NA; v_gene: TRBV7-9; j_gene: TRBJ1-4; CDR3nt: TGTGCCAGCAGCTTAAGTTTAACAGTCCCGGAACTGTTTTTT; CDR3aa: CASSLSLTVPELFF
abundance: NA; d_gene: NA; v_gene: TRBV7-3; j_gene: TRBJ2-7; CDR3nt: TGTGCCAGCCTTAGCGACCGCTCCTACGAGCAGTACTTC; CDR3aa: CASLSDRSYEQYF
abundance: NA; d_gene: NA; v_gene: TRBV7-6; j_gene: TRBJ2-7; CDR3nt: TGTGCCAGCAGCTTAGACTCCCACGAGCAGTACTTC; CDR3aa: CASSLDSHEQYF
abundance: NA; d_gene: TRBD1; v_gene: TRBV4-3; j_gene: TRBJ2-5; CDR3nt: TGCGCCAGCAGCCAAGAAGGGGGCATGGAGACCCAGTACTTC; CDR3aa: CASSQEGGMETQYF
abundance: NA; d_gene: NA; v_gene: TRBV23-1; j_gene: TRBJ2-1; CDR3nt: TGCGCCAGCAGTCACTCACCGGGGGACTACAATGAGCAGTTCTTC; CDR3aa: CASSHSPGDYNEQFF
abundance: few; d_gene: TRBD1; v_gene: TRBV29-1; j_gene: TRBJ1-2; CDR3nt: TGCAGCGTCCGACAGGGGAAATACTATGGCTACACCTTC; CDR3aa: CSVRQGKYYGYTF
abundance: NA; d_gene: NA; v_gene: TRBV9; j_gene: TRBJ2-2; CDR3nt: TGTGCCAGCAGCGCAGGCTTTCAGGAGCTGTTTTTT; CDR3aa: CASSAGFQELFF
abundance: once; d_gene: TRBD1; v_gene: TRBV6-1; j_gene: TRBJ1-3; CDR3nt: TGTGCCAGCAGATGGGACAGGGAGGGAAACACCATATATTTT; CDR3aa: CASRWDREGNTIYF
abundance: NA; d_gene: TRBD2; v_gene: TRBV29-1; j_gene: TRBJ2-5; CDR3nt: TGCAGCGTTGGGACTAGCGGATTCATTAGGGGAGAGACCCAGTACTTC; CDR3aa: CSVGTSGFIRGETQYF
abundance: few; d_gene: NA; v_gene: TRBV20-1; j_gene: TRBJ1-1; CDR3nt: TGCAGTGCTAGATTCCGGACTGAAGCTTTCTTT; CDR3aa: CSARFRTEAFF
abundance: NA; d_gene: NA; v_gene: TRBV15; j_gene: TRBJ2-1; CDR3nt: TGTGCCACCAGCAGAGATAGGACAGCCTCCTACAATGAGCAGTTCTTC; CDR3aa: CATSRDRTASYNEQFF
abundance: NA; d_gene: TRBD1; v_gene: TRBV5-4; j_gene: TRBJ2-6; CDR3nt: TGTGCCAGCAGCTCCGGGACAGAGAGCCTTGGGGCCAACGTCCTGACTTTC; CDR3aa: CASSSGTESLGANVLTF
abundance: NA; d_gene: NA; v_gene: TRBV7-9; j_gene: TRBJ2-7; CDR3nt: TGTGCCAGCAGCTTAGGGAGACCGAAAAGTTCCTACGAGCAGTACTTC; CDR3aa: CASSLGRPKSSYEQYF
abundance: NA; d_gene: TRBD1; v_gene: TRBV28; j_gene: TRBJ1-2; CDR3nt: TGTGCCAGCAGGCAACCATCGGGACAGCCCAACTATGGCTACACCTTC; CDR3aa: CASRQPSGQPNYGYTF
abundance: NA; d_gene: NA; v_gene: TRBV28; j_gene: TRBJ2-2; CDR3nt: TGTGCCACCCAGGCGAGGAACACCGGGGAGCTGTTTTTT; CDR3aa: CATQARNTGELFF
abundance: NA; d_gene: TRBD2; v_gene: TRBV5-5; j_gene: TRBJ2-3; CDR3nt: TGTGCCAGCAGCTTGCGTAAGGGGGCTAGCGGGAGGGGCACAGATACGCAGTATTTT; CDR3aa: CASSLRKGASGRGTDTQYF
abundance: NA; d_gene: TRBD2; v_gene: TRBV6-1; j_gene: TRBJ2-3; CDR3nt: TGTGCCAGCAGTGAACTAGCGGGAGTAAGTACAGATACGCAGTATTTT; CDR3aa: CASSELAGVSTDTQYF
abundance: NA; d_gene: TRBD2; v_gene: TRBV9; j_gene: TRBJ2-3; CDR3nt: TGTGCCAGCAGCGTAGCTCAACTAGCGGCGGATACGCAGTATTTT; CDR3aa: CASSVAQLAADTQYF
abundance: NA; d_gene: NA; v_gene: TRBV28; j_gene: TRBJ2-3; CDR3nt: TGTGCCAGCAGTTTAGGCGGGGCGACAGATACGCAGTATTTT; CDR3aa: CASSLGGATDTQYF
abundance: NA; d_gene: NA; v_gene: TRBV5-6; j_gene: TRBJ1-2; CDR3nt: TGTGCCAGCAGCTTGGAGGCGGAGGGCTACACCTTC; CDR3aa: CASSLEAEGYTF
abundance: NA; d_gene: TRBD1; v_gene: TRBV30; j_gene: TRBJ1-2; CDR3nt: TGTGCCTGGGGGACAGGGCCTAACTATGGCTACACCTTC; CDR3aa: CAWGTGPNYGYTF
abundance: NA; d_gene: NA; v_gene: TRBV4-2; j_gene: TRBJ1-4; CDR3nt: TGTGCCTCTCAACGAGGGGAAAAACTGTTTTTT; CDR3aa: CASQRGEKLFF
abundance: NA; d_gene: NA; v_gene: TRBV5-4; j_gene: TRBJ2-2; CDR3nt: TGTGCCAGCAGCTTGGCGGCAGGGTCGAACACCGGGGAGCTGTTTTTT; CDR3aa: CASSLAAGSNTGELFF
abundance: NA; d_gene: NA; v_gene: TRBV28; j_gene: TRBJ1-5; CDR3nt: TGTGCCAGCAGTTTATCGGGGAATCAGCCCCAGCATTTT; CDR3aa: CASSLSGNQPQHF
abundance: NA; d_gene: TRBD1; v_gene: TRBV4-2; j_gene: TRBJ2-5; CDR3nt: TGTGCCAGCAGCCAAGGGACAGGGTGGGAGACCCAGTACTTC; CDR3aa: CASSQGTGWETQYF
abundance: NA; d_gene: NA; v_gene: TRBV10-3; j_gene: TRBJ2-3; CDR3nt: TGTGCCATCAGTGAGTCGGGGCAAATAACGCAGTATTTT; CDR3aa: CAISESGQITQYF
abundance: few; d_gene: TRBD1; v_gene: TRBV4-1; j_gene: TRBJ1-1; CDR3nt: TGCGCCAGCAGCCAAGACTGGACAGGGACGAACACTGAAGCTTTCTTT; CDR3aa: CASSQDWTGTNTEAFF